These 5 T cell receptor beta chains were sequenced from one sample in a study of glioma-infiltrating T cells. The iRepertoire nested amplicon-rescue multiplex PCR amplified TCR alpha and beta CDR3s from RNA. TCRdb reanalysed the multiplex PCR reads using MiXCR and keeps one entry per CDR3 protein. The sample lists more than 300,000 distinct CDR3 sequences, around 45% occurring once. The sample taken for sequencing was glioma tissue, nonneoplastic brain tissue, or PBMCs (not recorded which). Receptors originate from a human donor with low-grade glioma or glioblastoma, undergoing nonglioma brain surgery, or in good health (not recorded which).

This clonotype has at least ten counts. The chain carries TRBV7-2 and TRBJ1-2; D gene ambiguous. In germline, CDR1 is SGHTA, CDR2 FQGNSA. This CDR3 has 13 residues. V was cut by 3 bases and J by 4 bases, with 9 bases left in between. The CDR3 loop reads CASSLFGVYGYTF. As DNA, the CDR3 is TGTGCCAGCAGCTTGTTCGGCGTCTATGGCTACACCTTC.

The V gene is TRBV27, the J gene TRBJ2-1; possible D gene TRBD1, 5 bases. Germline V gene data show CDR1 as MNHEY and CDR2 as SMNVEV (reference sequence). This CDR3 is 14 amino acids long. V lost 7 bases and J lost 13, with 23 bases in between. The CDR3 DNA reads as TGTGCCAGCAATTATGGACCCAAGGGGAACTTACAGTTCTTC. Amino acids: CASNYGPKGNLQFF.

This clonotype has only a few counts. The chain is built from TRBV4-1 and TRBJ1-6; D remains ambiguous. CDR1 is MGHRA, CDR2 YSYEKL, per germline. Trimming pared 0 bases from V and 4 bases from J, leaving 10 bases between. There are 16 residues in the CDR3. CDR3 sequence (DNA): TGCGCCAGCAGCCAAGACCTGGCCGGATATAATTCACCCCTCCACTTT. It translates to CASSQDLAGYNSPLHF.

Concerning this clonotype itself: The conserved final phenylalanine or tryptophan is absent from the CDR3, which likely points to a read error. J is TRBJ2-7 and V is TRBV20-1; the match to TRBD2 covers 10 bases. CDR3 size: 15 residues. The germline V gene encodes CDR1 DFQATT and CDR2 SNEGSKA (reference sequence). The CDR3 sequence is CSPESASGSNHEQYY. In DNA, the CDR3 is TGCAGCCCTGAGTCGGCTAGCGGGAGTAACCACGAGCAGTACTAC.

The chain combines TRBV5-1 with TRBJ1-1; 10 nucleotides match TRBD1. Germline V gene sequence: CDR1 SGHRS, CDR2 YFSETQ. V was pared by 3 bases and J by 6 bases, with 2 bases of the junction left unmatched. The CDR3 is 13 residues long. CDR3 nucleotide sequence: TGCGCCAGCAGCTGGGACAGGGGCGCTGAAGCTTTCTTT. It yields the protein CASSWDRGAEAFF.